These 9 T cell receptor beta chains were sequenced from one sample in a study of beta chain features in type 1 diabetes. No antigen has been identified for these receptors. The isolated RNA, all of it, was reverse transcribed, so expressed TCRB transcripts were what got sequenced. Produced via immunoSEQ multiplex PCR; TCRdb's table is partial and in-frame only. The sample holds a few hundred thousand clones; 10% to 15% are singletons and the top ten take approximately 0.011%. Study results and caveats: In all four CD4+ subsets, TCRB CDR3 length was significantly, moderately reduced in type 1 diabetes.

The sequenced sample consisted of naive CD4+ T cells from blood. Receptors originate from a woman between 18 and 30 years old with type 1 diabetes.

The rearrangement joins TRBV12-5 to TRBJ1-1; D gene ambiguous. Germline V gene lookup returns CDR1 LGHNT and CDR2 FRNRAP. V was pared by 5 bases and J by 6 bases, with 13 bases between. CDR3 length: 13 residues. In DNA, the CDR3 is TGTGCTAGTGGTCCCGACTGGGTCGCTGAAGCTTTCTTT. It specifies CASGPDWVAEAFF.

The chain links TRBV15 to TRBJ1-2; D gene uncertain. Germline CDR1 and CDR2: LNHNV and YYDKDF (reference sequence). Trimming took off 1 base at V and 0 bases at J, with 18 bases between the two ends. CDR3 size: 18 residues. The CDR3 DNA follows: TGTGCCACCAGCAGAGCAGCGGCACCGGTAACAGCTAACTATGGCTACACCTTC. This gives the protein CATSRAAAPVTANYGYTF.

This chain connects TRBV28 to TRBJ1-2, with TRBD1 as a possible D gene (5 bases). Germline-derived CDR1 and CDR2 are MDHEN and SYDVKM. With 7 bases removed from V and 3 bases from J, the gap between germline ends came to 18 bases. The CDR3 length is 15 residues. The chain's CDR3 is CASTPSWGQYYGYTF. For the CDR3, the DNA is TGTGCCAGCACTCCTAGTTGGGGCCAGTACTATGGCTACACCTTC.

The sample holds a few counts of this clone. This chain uses TRBV14 with TRBJ2-3; the match to TRBD2 covers 12 bases. The germline V gene encodes CDR1 SGHDN and CDR2 FVKESK. V gave up 4 bases and J gave up 0 bases; unmatched junction bases: 2. The CDR3 has 16 amino acids. The CDR3, as DNA: TGTGCCAGCAGCCCTACTAGCGGGAGGAGCACAGATACGCAGTATTTT. Translating gives CASSPTSGRSTDTQYF.

The chain combines TRBV30 with TRBJ2-2; weak D call: TRBD2 (7 bases). The CDR3 spans 15 residues. CDR1 and CDR2 from the germline V gene are GTSNPN and SVGIG (reference sequence). V was cut by 2 bases and J by 6 bases, with 16 bases left in between. The CDR3, as DNA: TGTGCCTGGAGTTGGGGCGGGGGCGAGGCCGGGGAGCTGTTTTTT. Its protein product is CAWSWGGGEAGELFF. The full variable domain, its missing parts supplied by reference TRBV30 and TRBJ2-2, is SQTIHQWPATLVQPVGSPLSLECTVEGTSNPNLYWYRQAAGRGLQLLFYSVGIGQISSEVPQNLSASRPQDRQFILSSKKLLLSDSGFYLCAWSWGGGEAGELFFGEGSRLTVL.

This clone was counted a few times. The chain joins TRBV28 to TRBJ2-5; TRBD1 agrees at 7 bases. V shed 4 bases, J shed 2 bases, and the junction held 4 bases outside the gene matches. Germline V lookup: CDR1 MDHEN, CDR2 SYDVKM. This CDR3 contains 14 residues. The CDR3 sequence: CASSYPGQQETQYF. CDR3 coding DNA: TGTGCCAGCAGTTACCCGGGACAGCAAGAGACCCAGTACTTC. The full variable domain, with the rest looked up from reference TRBV28 and TRBJ2-5, is DVKVTQSSRYLVKRTGEKVFLECVQDMDHENMFWYRQDPGLGLRLIYFSYDVKMKEKGDIPEGYSVSREKKERFSLILESASTNQTSMYLCASSYPGQQETQYFGPGTRLLVL.

The chain has TRBV10-3 and TRBJ2-5; no reliable D call. The CDR3 loop spans 12 amino acids. The germline V gene encodes CDR1 ENHRY and CDR2 SYGVKD. The V gene lost 0 bases and the J gene lost 5 bases, with 4 bases spanning the gap. This CDR3 reads CAISESEETQYF. The CDR3 DNA follows: TGTGCCATCAGTGAGTCGGAGGAGACCCAGTACTTC.

The chain is built from TRBV4-3 and TRBJ2-5; D might be TRBD2 (6 bases). The germline gives CDR1 LGHNA, CDR2 YSLEER. CDR3 length: 16 amino acids. Trimming removed 1 base at V and 1 base at J, with 13 bases between. CDR3 loop: CASSQAGVQFQETQYF. In DNA form, the CDR3 reads TGCGCCAGCAGCCAAGCGGGGGTGCAATTCCAAGAGACCCAGTACTTC.

In this sample, this clone turned up a few times. The chain carries TRBV7-9 and TRBJ1-1; 8 bases fit TRBD1. The CDR3 spans 14 residues. J lost 5 bases, V lost 5 bases, and 7 bases had no gene match. Per germline, CDR1 SEHNR and CDR2 FQNEAQ (reference sequence). CDR3 DNA sequence: TGTGCCAGCAGCCCCGCCCGGGACAGGACTGAAGCTTTCTTT. This codes for CASSPARDRTEAFF.